This passage covers 19 T cell receptor beta chains from one sample sequenced in a study of PD-1 blockade in classical Hodgkin lymphoma. Exposure to brentuximab vedotin varied, and each patient had relapsed following autologous stem cell transplantation. Magnetic depletion of unwanted cells isolated CD4+ T cells from thawed PBMCs. The protocol was immunoSEQ multiplex PCR, while the TCRdb copy is restricted to in-frame clones and leaves out a portion. Counted here are about 12,000 clones, roughly 80% occurring once; the ten biggest clones make up about 1.6%. Sample: CD4+ T cells from blood, taken at baseline. Receptors were obtained from a human donor with classical Hodgkin lymphoma.

The chain links TRBV19 to TRBJ1-5, with 8 positions matching TRBD1. The CDR3 runs to 15 residues. V trimming: 4 bases; J trimming: 5 bases; junction bases outside the gene matches: 7. Germline loops: CDR1 LNHDA, CDR2 SQIVND (reference sequence). The CDR3 protein is CASSNGDRRDQPQHF. For the CDR3, the DNA is TGTGCCAGTAGTAACGGGGACAGGCGCGATCAGCCCCAGCATTTT.

The genes are TRBV5-4 and TRBJ2-7; D possibly matches TRBD1 or TRBD2 (5 bases each). V was pared by 0 bases and J by 3 bases, with 10 bases between. This CDR3 contains 14 residues. Germline loops: CDR1 SGHNT, CDR2 YYREEE (reference sequence). Here the CDR3 reads CASSLGGAHYEQYF. In nucleotides, the CDR3 is TGTGCCAGCAGCTTGGGAGGGGCCCACTACGAGCAGTACTTC. The full variable domain, rest sourced from reference TRBV5-4 and TRBJ2-7, is ETGVTQSPTHLIKTRGQQVTLRCSSQSGHNTVSWYQQALGQGPQFIFQYYREEENGRGNFPPRFSGLQFPNYSSELNVNALELDDSALYLCASSLGGAHYEQYFGPGTRLTVT.

This chain joins TRBV28 and TRBJ2-5; 12 bases align to TRBD2. J gave up 5 bases and V 5 bases, and 9 bases lay outside the gene matches. The length of the CDR3 is 16 residues. CDR1 and CDR2 (germline): MDHEN, SYDVKM. This CDR3 reads CASSVSSGGAGETQYF. The CDR3, as DNA: TGTGCCAGCAGTGTTTCTAGCGGGGGGGCCGGTGAGACCCAGTACTTC.

The V gene is TRBV7-2, the J gene TRBJ1-2; D not certain. In germline, CDR1 is SGHTA, CDR2 FQGNSA. The CDR3 runs to 14 residues. The V end was cut by 0 bases, the J end by 5 bases, with 10 bases between. CDR3 sequence: CASSLASRSYGYTF. CDR3 DNA sequence: TGTGCCAGCAGCTTAGCGAGCAGGAGTTATGGCTACACCTTC.

This clone showed up just once. V is TRBV5-1 and J is TRBJ1-6; D is ambiguous. CDR1 is SGHRS and CDR2 is YFSETQ in the germline V gene. The ends were cut back, 0 bases at V and 5 bases at J, with 9 bases in the middle. The CDR3 totals 15 residues. DNA of the CDR3: TGCGCCAGCAGCTTGGCTGGAAGGGATAATTCACCCCTCCACTTT. Encoded protein: CASSLAGRDNSPLHF.

The J gene is TRBJ1-1, the V gene TRBV2, with D maybe TRBD1 (5 bases). CDR3 length: 12 residues. The V and J ends lost 7 bases and 10 bases respectively, with 16 bases between them. Germline V CDR1 and CDR2: SNHLY, FYNNEI. CDR3 coding DNA: TGTGCCAGCAACCCCGCGGAGGGGCGAGCTTTCTTT. It specifies CASNPAEGRAFF.

This chain connects TRBV29-1 to TRBJ2-7; 10 bases are shared with TRBD1. The CDR3 covers 13 residues. Germline-derived CDR1 and CDR2 are SQVTM and ANQGSEA. V lost 8 bases and J lost 2; bases outside the gene matches: 6. CDR3 sequence (DNA): TGCAGCCCCCTGGGGACAGGGGCCTACGAGCAGTACTTC. This gives the protein CSPLGTGAYEQYF.

This chain uses TRBV6-5 with TRBJ1-3; the D is unclear. Trimming left V 6 bases short and J 1 base short, with 10 bases between. This CDR3 region has 14 residues. Germline CDR1 and CDR2: MNHEY and SVGAGI. CDR3 DNA: TGTGCCAGCAGCAAGACGGATTCTGGAAACACCATATATTTT. Encoded protein: CASSKTDSGNTIYF.

The chain employs TRBV18 and TRBJ2-3, with 7 nucleotides matching TRBD1. This CDR3 is 12 amino acids long. Unmatched junction bases numbered 3, after V lost 6 bases and J lost 6 bases. Germline CDR1 reads KGHSH; CDR2 reads LQKENI. The CDR3 reads CASSSDRDTQYF. The CDR3 coding sequence is TGTGCCAGCTCCTCGGACAGGGATACGCAGTATTTT.

J is TRBJ1-4 and V is TRBV10-3; D gene uncertain. The CDR3 totals 12 residues. The germline V gene encodes CDR1 ENHRY and CDR2 SYGVKD. V lost 0 bases and J lost 7, with 3 bases in between. CDR3 loop: CAISESSEKLFF. The CDR3 region has the DNA TGTGCCATCAGTGAGTCGTCTGAAAAACTGTTTTTT.

V is TRBV5-4 and J is TRBJ1-5; D possibly corresponds to TRBD1 (5 bases). There are 15 residues in the CDR3. V was clipped by 4 bases and J by 0 bases, with 11 bases between them. Germline values: CDR1 SGHNT, CDR2 YYREEE (reference sequence). This chain's CDR3 is CASSLRGYSNQPQHF. In DNA form, the CDR3 reads TGTGCCAGCAGCCTTCGGGGGTATAGCAATCAGCCCCAGCATTTT. Full variable domain (rest looked up from reference TRBV5-4 and TRBJ1-5): ETGVTQSPTHLIKTRGQQVTLRCSSQSGHNTVSWYQQALGQGPQFIFQYYREEENGRGNFPPRFSGLQFPNYSSELNVNALELDDSALYLCASSLRGYSNQPQHFGDGTRLSIL.

The rearrangement uses TRBV7-2 and TRBJ2-1; TRBD2 matches at 10 bases. Germline CDR1 and CDR2: SGHTA and FQGNSA. Germline trimming cut 5 bases from V and 6 bases from J; bases unmatched to any gene: 7. The CDR3 length is 15 residues. CDR3 sequence (DNA): TGTGCCAGCAGCCCCCAGCGGGGGGGCTTCAATGAGCAGTTCTTC. Translating gives CASSPQRGGFNEQFF.

V gene TRBV9 combines with J gene TRBJ2-3; 8 bases are a match to TRBD2. CDR1 is SGDLS, CDR2 YYNGEE, per germline. V lost 3 bases, J lost 1 base, and 4 bases stayed unmatched. The CDR3 spans 15 residues. CDR3 sequence (DNA): TGTGCCAGCAGCGCATTGGGACTAGGCACAGATACGCAGTATTTT. Translated: CASSALGLGTDTQYF. The whole variable domain, filled in from reference TRBV9 and TRBJ2-3, reads DSGVTQTPKHLITATGQRVTLRCSPRSGDLSVYWYQQSLDQGLQFLIQYYNGEERAKGNILERFSAQQFPDLHSELNLSSLELGDSALYFCASSALGLGTDTQYFGPGTRLTVL.

V gene TRBV5-4 combines with J gene TRBJ1-2; D gene unclear. V lost 3 bases to trimming and J lost 2 bases, with 14 bases between them. The CDR3 covers 15 residues. Germline V gene sequence: CDR1 SGHNT, CDR2 YYREEE (reference sequence). The CDR3 DNA sequence: TGTGCCAGCAGCTCCGGCTCGGCTTCCAACTATGGCTACACCTTC. It translates to CASSSGSASNYGYTF.

In its sample, this clone was seen once. The chain combines TRBV7-2 with TRBJ2-3, with D possibly being TRBD2 (6 bases). The germline V gene has CDR1 SGHTA and CDR2 FQGNSA. V was clipped by 1 base and J by 1 base, with 9 bases between them. The length of the CDR3 is 15 residues. The CDR3: CASSLGGERTDTQYF. The CDR3 DNA reads as TGTGCCAGCAGCTTAGGGGGGGAGCGCACAGATACGCAGTATTTT.

This clone came up once. The rearrangement uses TRBV7-8 and TRBJ2-5; D is possibly TRBD1 or TRBD2 (5 bases each). CDR1 and CDR2 from the germline V gene are SGHVS and FQNEAQ. V lost 0 bases to trimming and J lost 5 bases, with 13 bases between them. The CDR3 sequence is 15 residues long. The CDR3 DNA is TGTGCCAGCAGCTTAGCGGGGGAATTTGGGGAGACCCAGTACTTC. It is translated as CASSLAGEFGETQYF.

The V gene is TRBV12-5, the J gene TRBJ1-2; tentatively, D is TRBD1 (5 bases). This CDR3 is built from 13 residues. The V gene lost 6 bases and the J gene lost 6 bases, with 14 bases spanning the gap. Germline V gives CDR1 LGHNT, CDR2 FRNRAP. The CDR3 region is CASGINSRDGYTF. The DNA for the CDR3 is TGTGCTAGTGGCATAAACTCCAGGGATGGCTACACCTTC.

This chain joins TRBV5-8 and TRBJ2-3, with D perhaps matching TRBD1 or TRBD2 (6 bases each). The germline V and J ends were trimmed by 0 bases and 3 bases, with 11 bases remaining between them. CDR3 length equals 15 residues. CDR1 SGHTS and CDR2 YDEGEE come from the germline V gene. As DNA, the CDR3 is TGTGCCAGCAGCTTGGAAAGGGGGGTTACAGATACGCAGTATTTT. It is translated as CASSLERGVTDTQYF. The variable domain in full, with the rest retrieved from reference TRBV5-8 and TRBJ2-3, is EAGVTQSPTHLIKTRGQQATLRCSPISGHTSVYWYQQALGLGLQFLLWYDEGEERNRGNFPPRFSGRQFPNYSSELNVNALELEDSALYLCASSLERGVTDTQYFGPGTRLTVL.

The chain has TRBV19 and TRBJ1-4; TRBD1 matches 7 bases. The germline V gene encodes CDR1 LNHDA and CDR2 SQIVND (reference sequence). The CDR3 totals 14 residues. J gave up 6 bases and V 4 bases, and 5 bases lay outside the gene matches. The CDR3: CASSTGTADEKLFF. The CDR3 coding sequence is TGTGCCAGTAGTACCGGGACAGCAGATGAAAAACTGTTTTTT.